This TCR beta chain came from a study of blood T cell repertoires in COVID-19. Looking at the study overall: Italy, Spain and the United States were the sources of the convalescent and acute COVID-19 samples.

The CDR3 covers 14 residues. Trimming removed 3 bases from V and 3 bases from J, with 12 bases in between. CDR1 is DFQATT, CDR2 SNEGSKA, per germline (reference sequence). The table came from immunoSEQ multiplex PCR; TCRdb's copy has only in-frame clones and leaves some out. The sample includes 200,000 to 250,000 clones, roughly 80% of them seen just once. This chain joins TRBV20-1 and TRBJ2-1, with a tentative D call TRBD2 (6 bases). The receptor's source is a woman between 18 and 29 years old with acute or convalescent COVID-19. Sequenced: peripheral blood. DNA of the CDR3: TGCAGTGCTAGTCTAGCGCCCTTCTACAATGAGCAGTTCTTC. It specifies CSASLAPFYNEQFF.